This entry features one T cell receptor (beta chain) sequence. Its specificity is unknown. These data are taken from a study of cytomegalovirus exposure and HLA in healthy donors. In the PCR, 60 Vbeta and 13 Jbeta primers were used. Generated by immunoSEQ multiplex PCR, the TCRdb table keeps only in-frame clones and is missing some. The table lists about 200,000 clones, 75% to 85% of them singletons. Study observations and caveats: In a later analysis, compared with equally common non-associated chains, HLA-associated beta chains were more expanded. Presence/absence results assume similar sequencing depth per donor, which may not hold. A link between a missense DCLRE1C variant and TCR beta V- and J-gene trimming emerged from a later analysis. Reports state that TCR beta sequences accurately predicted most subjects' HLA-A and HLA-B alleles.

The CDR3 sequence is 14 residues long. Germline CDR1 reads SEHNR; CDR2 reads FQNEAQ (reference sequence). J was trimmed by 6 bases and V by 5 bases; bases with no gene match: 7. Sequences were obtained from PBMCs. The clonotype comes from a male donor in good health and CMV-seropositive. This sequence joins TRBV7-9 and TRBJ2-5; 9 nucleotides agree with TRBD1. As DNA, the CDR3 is TGTGCCAGCAGCAGAACAGGGGGCGCGCAGACCCAGTACTTC. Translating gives CASSRTGGAQTQYF.